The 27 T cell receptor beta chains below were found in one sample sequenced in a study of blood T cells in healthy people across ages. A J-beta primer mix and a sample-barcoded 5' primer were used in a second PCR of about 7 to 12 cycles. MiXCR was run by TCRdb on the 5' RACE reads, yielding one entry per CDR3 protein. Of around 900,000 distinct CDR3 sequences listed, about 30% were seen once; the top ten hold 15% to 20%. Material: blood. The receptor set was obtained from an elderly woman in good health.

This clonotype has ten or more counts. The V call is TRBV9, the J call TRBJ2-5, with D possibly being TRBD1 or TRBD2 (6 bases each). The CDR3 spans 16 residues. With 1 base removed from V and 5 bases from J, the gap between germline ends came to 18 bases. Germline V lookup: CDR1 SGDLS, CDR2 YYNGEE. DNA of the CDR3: TGTGCCAGCAGCGTAACAGGGTCCGGGGGAAGCGAGACCCAGTACTTC. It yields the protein CASSVTGSGGSETQYF.

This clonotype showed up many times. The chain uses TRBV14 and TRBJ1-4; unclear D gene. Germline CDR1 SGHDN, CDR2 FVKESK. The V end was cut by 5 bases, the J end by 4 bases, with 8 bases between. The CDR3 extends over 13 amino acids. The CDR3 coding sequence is TGTGCCAGCAGCGGCAGGCGTAATGAAAAACTGTTTTTT. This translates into CASSGRRNEKLFF.

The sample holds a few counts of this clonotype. The chain's CDR3 is CSARDDRGTRNTEAFF. Written as DNA, the CDR3 is TGCAGTGCTAGAGATGACAGGGGGACCAGAAACACTGAAGCTTTCTTT. This chain links TRBV20-1 with TRBJ1-1; 9 nucleotides align to TRBD1. V shed 0 bases, J shed 2 bases, and the junction held 7 bases outside the gene matches. The germline V gene has CDR1 DFQATT and CDR2 SNEGSKA (reference sequence). The CDR3 totals 16 residues.

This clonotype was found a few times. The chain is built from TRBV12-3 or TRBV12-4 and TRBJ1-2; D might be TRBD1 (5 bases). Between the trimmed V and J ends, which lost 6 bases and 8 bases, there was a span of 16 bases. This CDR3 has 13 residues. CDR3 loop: CASSRGPGKGYTF. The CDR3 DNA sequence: TGTGCCAGCAGCCGCGGGCCAGGGAAGGGCTACACCTTC.

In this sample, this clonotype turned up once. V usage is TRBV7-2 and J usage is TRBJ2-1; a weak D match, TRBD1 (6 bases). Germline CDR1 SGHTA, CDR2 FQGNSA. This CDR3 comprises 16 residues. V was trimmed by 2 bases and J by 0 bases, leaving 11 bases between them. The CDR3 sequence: CASSLQTGLSYNEQFF. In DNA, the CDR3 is TGTGCCAGCAGCTTACAGACAGGCCTCTCCTACAATGAGCAGTTCTTC.

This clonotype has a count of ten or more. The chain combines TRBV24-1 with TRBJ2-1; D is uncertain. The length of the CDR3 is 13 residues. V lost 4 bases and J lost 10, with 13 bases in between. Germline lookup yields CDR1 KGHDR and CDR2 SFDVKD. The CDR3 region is CATSEYRFGEQFF. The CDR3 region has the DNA TGTGCCACCAGTGAATACCGCTTCGGCGAGCAGTTCTTC.

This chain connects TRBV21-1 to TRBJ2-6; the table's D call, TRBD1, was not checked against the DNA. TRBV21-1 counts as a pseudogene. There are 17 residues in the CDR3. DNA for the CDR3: TGTGCCAGCAGCAAAACCGAGGCAGGGGCTGGGGCCAACGTCCTGACTTTC. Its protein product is CASSKTEAGAGANVLTF.

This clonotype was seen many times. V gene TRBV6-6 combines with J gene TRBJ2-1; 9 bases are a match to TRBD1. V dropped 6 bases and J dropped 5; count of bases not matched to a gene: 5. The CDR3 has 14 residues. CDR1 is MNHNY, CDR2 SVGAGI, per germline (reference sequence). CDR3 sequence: CASRRDRANNEQFF. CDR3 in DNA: TGTGCCAGCAGACGGGACAGGGCCAACAATGAGCAGTTCTTC.

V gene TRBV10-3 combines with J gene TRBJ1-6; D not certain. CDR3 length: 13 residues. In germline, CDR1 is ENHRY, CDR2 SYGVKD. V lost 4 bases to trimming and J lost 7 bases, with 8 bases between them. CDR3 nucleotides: TGTGCCATCAGTGGAGTATCGAATTCACCCCTCCACTTT. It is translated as CAISGVSNSPLHF.

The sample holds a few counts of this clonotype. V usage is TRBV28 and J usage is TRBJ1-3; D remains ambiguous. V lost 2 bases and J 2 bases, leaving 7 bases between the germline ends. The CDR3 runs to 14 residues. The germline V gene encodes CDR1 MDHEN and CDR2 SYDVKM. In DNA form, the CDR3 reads TGTGCCAGCAGTTTAATGGGAACTGGAAACACCATATATTTT. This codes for CASSLMGTGNTIYF.

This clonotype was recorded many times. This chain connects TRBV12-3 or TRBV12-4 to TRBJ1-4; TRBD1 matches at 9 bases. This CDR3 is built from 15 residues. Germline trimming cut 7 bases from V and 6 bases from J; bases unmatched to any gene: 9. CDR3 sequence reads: CASTLGDRAHEKLFF. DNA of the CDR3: TGTGCCAGCACCCTTGGGGACAGGGCGCATGAAAAACTGTTTTTT.

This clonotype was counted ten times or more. The CDR3 sequence: CASSLGFGVGSPLHF. The CDR3 nucleotides are TGTGCCAGCAGCTTAGGATTTGGGGTTGGATCACCCCTCCACTTT. The chain carries TRBV7-2 and TRBJ1-6; D unresolved. CDR3 length equals 15 residues. Trimming left V 1 base short and J 10 bases short, with 14 bases between. CDR1 is SGHTA and CDR2 is FQGNSA in the germline V gene.

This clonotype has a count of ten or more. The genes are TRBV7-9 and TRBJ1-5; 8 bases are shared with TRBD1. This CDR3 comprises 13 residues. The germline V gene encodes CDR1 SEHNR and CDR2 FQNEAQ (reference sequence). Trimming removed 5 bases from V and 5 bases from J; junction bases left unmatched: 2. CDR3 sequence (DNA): TGTGCCAGCAGCCGGGGACAGGATCAGCCCCAGCATTTT. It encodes CASSRGQDQPQHF.

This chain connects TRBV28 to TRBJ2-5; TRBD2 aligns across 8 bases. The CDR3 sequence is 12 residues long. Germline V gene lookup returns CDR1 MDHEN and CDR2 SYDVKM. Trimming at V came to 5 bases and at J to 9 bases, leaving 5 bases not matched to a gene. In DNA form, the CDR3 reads TGTGCCAGCAGTCGGGGGGGTCCCCCCCAGTACTTC. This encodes CASSRGGPPQYF.

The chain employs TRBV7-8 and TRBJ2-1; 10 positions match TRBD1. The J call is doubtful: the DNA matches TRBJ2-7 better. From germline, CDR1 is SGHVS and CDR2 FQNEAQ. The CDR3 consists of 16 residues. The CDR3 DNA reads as TGTGCCAGCAGCTTAGAGGGACAGGGGTCCTACAATGAGCAGTACTTC. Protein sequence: CASSLEGQGSYNEQYF.

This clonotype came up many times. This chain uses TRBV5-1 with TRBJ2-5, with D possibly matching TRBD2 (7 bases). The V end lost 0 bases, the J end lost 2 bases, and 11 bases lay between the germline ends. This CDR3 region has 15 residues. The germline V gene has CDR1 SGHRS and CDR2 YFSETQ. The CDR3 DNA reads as TGCGCCAGCAGCTTGGGCGGGGGCCCTCAAGAGACCCAGTACTTC. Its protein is CASSLGGGPQETQYF.

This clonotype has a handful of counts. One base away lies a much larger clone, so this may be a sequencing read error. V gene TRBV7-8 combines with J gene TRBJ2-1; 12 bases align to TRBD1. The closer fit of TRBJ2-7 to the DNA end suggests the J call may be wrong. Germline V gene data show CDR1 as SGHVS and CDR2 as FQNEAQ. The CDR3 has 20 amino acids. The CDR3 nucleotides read TGTGCCAGCAGCTTCTATCCGGGACAGGGGGCGCTTAGCTCCTACAATGAGCAGTACTTC. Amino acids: CASSFYPGQGALSSYNEQYF.

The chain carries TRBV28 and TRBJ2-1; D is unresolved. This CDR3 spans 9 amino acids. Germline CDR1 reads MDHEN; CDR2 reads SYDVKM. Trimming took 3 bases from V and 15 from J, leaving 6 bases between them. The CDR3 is CASSLWSFF. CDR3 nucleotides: TGTGCCAGCAGTTTGTGGTCGTTCTTC. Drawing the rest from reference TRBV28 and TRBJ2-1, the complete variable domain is DVKVTQSSRYLVKRTGEKVFLECVQDMDHENMFWYRQDPGLGLRLIYFSYDVKMKEKGDIPEGYSVSREKKERFSLILESASTNQTSMYLCASSLWSFFGPGTRLTVL.

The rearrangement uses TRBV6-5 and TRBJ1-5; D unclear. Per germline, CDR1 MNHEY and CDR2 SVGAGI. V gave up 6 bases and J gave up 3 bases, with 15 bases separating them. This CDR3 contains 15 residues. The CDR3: CASRRIATINQPQHF. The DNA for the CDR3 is TGTGCCAGCAGAAGGATAGCGACTATCAATCAGCCCCAGCATTTT.

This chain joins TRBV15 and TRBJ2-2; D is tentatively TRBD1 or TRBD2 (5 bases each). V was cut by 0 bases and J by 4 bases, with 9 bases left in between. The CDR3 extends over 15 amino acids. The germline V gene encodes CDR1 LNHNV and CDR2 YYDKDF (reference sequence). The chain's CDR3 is CATSRDREFTGELFF. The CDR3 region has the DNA TGTGCCACCAGCAGAGACAGGGAGTTCACCGGGGAGCTGTTTTTT. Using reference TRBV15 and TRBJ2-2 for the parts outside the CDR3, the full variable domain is DAMVIQNPRYQVTQFGKPVTLSCSQTLNHNVMYWYQQKSSQAPKLLFHYYDKDFNNEADTPDNFQSRRPNTSFCFLDIRSPGLGDTAMYLCATSRDREFTGELFFGEGSRLTVL.

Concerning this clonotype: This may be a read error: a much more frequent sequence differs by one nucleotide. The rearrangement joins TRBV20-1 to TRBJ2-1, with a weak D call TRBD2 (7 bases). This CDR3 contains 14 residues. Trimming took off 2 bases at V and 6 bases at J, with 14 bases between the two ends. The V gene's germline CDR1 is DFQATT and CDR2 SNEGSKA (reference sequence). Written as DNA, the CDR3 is TGCAGTGCTAGATGGGGGGGCGTAGTCAATGAGCAGTTCTTC. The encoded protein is CSARWGGVVNEQFF.

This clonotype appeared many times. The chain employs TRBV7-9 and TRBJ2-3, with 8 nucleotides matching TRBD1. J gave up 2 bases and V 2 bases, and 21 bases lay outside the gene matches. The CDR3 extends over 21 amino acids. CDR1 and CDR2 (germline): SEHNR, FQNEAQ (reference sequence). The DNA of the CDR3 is TGTGCCAGCAGCTTATTGCGGAGGAGGGGACAGGTTCCCCTTCCCACAGATACGCAGTATTTT. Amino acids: CASSLLRRRGQVPLPTDTQYF.

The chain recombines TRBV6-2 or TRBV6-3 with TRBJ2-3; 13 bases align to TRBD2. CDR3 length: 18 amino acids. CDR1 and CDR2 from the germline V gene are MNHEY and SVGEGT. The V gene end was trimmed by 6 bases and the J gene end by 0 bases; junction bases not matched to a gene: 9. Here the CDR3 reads CASSPGLAGPTSTDTQYF. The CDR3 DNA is TGTGCCAGCAGCCCGGGACTAGCGGGGCCTACTAGCACAGATACGCAGTATTTT.

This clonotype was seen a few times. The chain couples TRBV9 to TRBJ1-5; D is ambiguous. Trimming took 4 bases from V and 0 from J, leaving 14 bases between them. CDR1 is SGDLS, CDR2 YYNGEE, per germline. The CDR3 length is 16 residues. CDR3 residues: CASSTPGAASNQPQHF. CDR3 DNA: TGTGCCAGCAGCACCCCGGGAGCCGCTAGCAATCAGCCCCAGCATTTT.

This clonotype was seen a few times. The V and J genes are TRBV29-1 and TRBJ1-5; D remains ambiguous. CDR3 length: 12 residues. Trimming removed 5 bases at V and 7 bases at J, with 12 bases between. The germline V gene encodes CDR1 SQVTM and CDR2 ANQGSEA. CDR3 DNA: TGCAGCGTTTGTGTACGCGGCCAGCCCCAGCATTTT. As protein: CSVCVRGQPQHF.

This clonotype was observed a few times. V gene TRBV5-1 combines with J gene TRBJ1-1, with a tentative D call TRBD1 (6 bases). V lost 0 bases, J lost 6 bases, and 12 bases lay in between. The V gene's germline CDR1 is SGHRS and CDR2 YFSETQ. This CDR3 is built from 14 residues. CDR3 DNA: TGCGCCAGCAGCTTGGTTGCGGGGGCCTCTGAAGCTTTCTTT. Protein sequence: CASSLVAGASEAFF.

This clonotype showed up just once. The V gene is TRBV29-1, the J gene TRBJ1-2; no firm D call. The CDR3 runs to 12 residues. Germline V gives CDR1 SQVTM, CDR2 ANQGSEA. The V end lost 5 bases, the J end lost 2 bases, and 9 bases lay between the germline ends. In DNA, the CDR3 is TGCAGCGTTTACGGACGGAACTATGGCTACACCTTC. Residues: CSVYGRNYGYTF.